One and the same sample provided the 31 T cell receptor beta chains below, sequenced in a study of cytomegalovirus exposure and HLA in healthy donors. Method: immunoSEQ multiplex PCR; TCRdb's copy keeps in-frame clones and lacks some. The sample carries under 250,000 clones, 87% recorded once. The sample taken for sequencing was PBMCs. These receptors were taken from a young man in good health and CMV-seropositive.

The rearrangement joins TRBV4-3 to TRBJ2-2; a possible D gene is TRBD2 (6 bases). The CDR3 contains 18 residues. Germline CDR1 reads LGHNA; CDR2 reads YSLEER. With 4 bases removed from V and 1 base from J, the gap between germline ends came to 19 bases. The CDR3 region has the DNA TGCGCCAGCAGCCGGGGAATTCAGGATAGCGGGAACACCGGGGAGCTGTTTTTT. This sequence encodes CASSRGIQDSGNTGELFF.

The chain carries TRBV28 and TRBJ2-3, with 7 bases fitting TRBD1. The junction had 14 bases not matched to a gene; V was cut back by 5 bases and J by 6 bases. In germline, CDR1 is MDHEN, CDR2 SYDVKM. This CDR3 contains 16 residues. This CDR3 is CASSPRDRLTGDTQYF. The CDR3 DNA is TGTGCCAGCAGTCCCCGGGACAGACTGACTGGGGATACGCAGTATTTT. Full variable domain (outside the CDR3, taken from reference TRBV28 and TRBJ2-3): DVKVTQSSRYLVKRTGEKVFLECVQDMDHENMFWYRQDPGLGLRLIYFSYDVKMKEKGDIPEGYSVSREKKERFSLILESASTNQTSMYLCASSPRDRLTGDTQYFGPGTRLTVL.

This CDR3 reads CAIRRGETQYF. The DNA for the CDR3 is TGTGCCATCAGGAGGGGGGAGACCCAGTACTTC. The chain recombines TRBV10-3 with TRBJ2-5, with D possibly being TRBD1 (6 bases). Trimming removed 6 bases from V and 5 bases from J, with 7 bases in between. This CDR3 has 11 amino acids. CDR1 is ENHRY, CDR2 SYGVKD, per germline.

This clone was seen more than once but under ten times. This chain joins TRBV9 and TRBJ2-7; TRBD2 is a possible D gene (6 bases). CDR1 SGDLS and CDR2 YYNGEE come from the germline V gene. With 3 bases removed from V and 6 bases from J, the gap between germline ends came to 19 bases. The CDR3 extends over 15 amino acids. The CDR3 spells CASSASSGPLGEQYF. For the CDR3, the DNA is TGTGCCAGCAGCGCCAGTAGCGGCCCGTTGGGCGAGCAGTACTTC.

This clone was detected a few times. The gene calls are TRBV7-8 and TRBJ2-2; 12 bases match TRBD2. This CDR3 contains 16 residues. Unmatched junction bases numbered 7, after V lost 5 bases and J lost 6 bases. CDR1 and CDR2 from the germline V gene are SGHVS and FQNEAQ. The CDR3 DNA reads TGTGCCAGCAGCCCCCGACTAGCGGGAGTATCCGGGGAGCTGTTTTTT. It is translated as CASSPRLAGVSGELFF. Full variable domain (missing parts from reference TRBV7-8 and TRBJ2-2): GAGVSQSPRYKVAKRGQDVALRCDPISGHVSLFWYQQALGQGPEFLTYFQNEAQLDKSGLPSDRFFAERPEGSVSTLKIQRTQQEDSAVYLCASSPRLAGVSGELFFGEGSRLTVL.

The rearrangement links TRBV16 to TRBJ1-1, with 8 bases matching TRBD1. Germline CDR1 KGHSY, CDR2 FQNENV. CDR3 length: 16 amino acids. After removal of 2 bases from V and 4 bases from J, the junction contained 9 bases not matched to a gene. In DNA form, the CDR3 reads TGTGCCAGCAGCCAAGGGAGGACAGGGTGGGTCACTGAAGCTTTCTTT. Residues: CASSQGRTGWVTEAFF.

Here the CDR3 DNA reads TGCAGCGTGTTGGTGGGGCATAAACTGTTTTTT. This translates into CSVLVGHKLFF. This chain uses TRBV29-1 with TRBJ1-4; a possible D gene is TRBD1 (5 bases). There are 11 residues in the CDR3. Germline-derived CDR1 and CDR2 are SQVTM and ANQGSEA. Deletions cut 6 bases from V and 11 bases from J, with 13 bases between.

CDR3 protein: CASSLEAGASTDTQYF. The CDR3 region has the DNA TGTGCCAGCAGCCTGGAAGCGGGAGCTAGCACAGATACGCAGTATTTT. The chain links TRBV7-6 to TRBJ2-3; 8 bases agree with TRBD2. From germline, CDR1 is SGHVS and CDR2 FNYEAQ. The CDR3 is 16 residues long. Unmatched junction bases numbered 7, after V lost 5 bases and J lost 0 bases.

The chain has TRBV7-9 and TRBJ2-4; the D gene could be TRBD1 or TRBD2 (5 bases each). The ends were cut back, 2 bases at V and 1 base at J, with 6 bases in the middle. This CDR3 region has 14 residues. The germline CDR1 and CDR2 sequences are SEHNR and FQNEAQ (reference sequence). The CDR3: CASSLRDAKNIQYF. CDR3 coding DNA: TGTGCCAGCAGCTTACGGGACGCCAAAAACATTCAGTACTTC.

The chain recombines TRBV29-1 with TRBJ1-5, with unresolved D. V shed 4 bases and J shed 3 bases, with 16 bases lying between them. This CDR3 spans 15 amino acids. The germline gives CDR1 SQVTM, CDR2 ANQGSEA. The CDR3 protein is CSVVLPGEPNQPQHF. The CDR3, as DNA: TGCAGCGTTGTTTTGCCAGGAGAGCCCAATCAGCCCCAGCATTTT.

The rearrangement joins TRBV5-1 to TRBJ1-4; tentatively, D is TRBD1 (5 bases). V shed 0 bases and J shed 6 bases, with 12 bases lying between them. This CDR3 comprises 15 residues. Germline loops: CDR1 SGHRS, CDR2 YFSETQ. CDR3 region: CASSLAGRVDEKLFF. The CDR3 nucleotides read TGCGCCAGCAGCTTGGCGGGCAGGGTGGATGAAAAACTGTTTTTT.

This rearrangement joins TRBV11-3 to TRBJ2-5, with 8 bases fitting TRBD2. The V gene end was trimmed by 7 bases and the J gene end by 2 bases; junction bases not matched to a gene: 6. Germline-derived CDR1 and CDR2 are SGHNT and YENEEA. This CDR3 is built from 14 residues. DNA of the CDR3: TGTGCCAGCATCGTAGCGGGACCGCAAGAGACCCAGTACTTC. Protein sequence: CASIVAGPQETQYF.

The chain combines TRBV5-1 with TRBJ1-2; TRBD1 aligns across 10 bases. Germline V lookup: CDR1 SGHRS, CDR2 YFSETQ. The CDR3 is 14 amino acids. J gave up 6 bases and V 5 bases, and 7 bases lay outside the gene matches. The CDR3 DNA reads as TGCGCCAGCAGAATACCGACAGGGGGCGATGGCTACACCTTC. Its protein is CASRIPTGGDGYTF.

The chain uses TRBV6-6 and TRBJ1-2; D perhaps matches TRBD1 (6 bases). V lost 3 bases and J lost 8, with 13 bases in between. This CDR3 comprises 13 residues. Germline V lookup: CDR1 MNHNY, CDR2 SVGAGI (reference sequence). CDR3 nucleotide sequence: TGTGCCAGCAGTTATTCAGGGGCGGTGGGCTACACCTTC. Protein product: CASSYSGAVGYTF.

J is TRBJ1-1 and V is TRBV27; TRBD1 matches at 8 bases. V trimming: 2 bases; J trimming: 1 base; junction bases outside the gene matches: 3. The CDR3 is 15 amino acids. Germline CDR1 MNHEY, CDR2 SMNVEV (reference sequence). In DNA form, the CDR3 reads TGTGCCAGCAGTTTACTGACAGGGGAGAACACTGAAGCTTTCTTT. Its translation is CASSLLTGENTEAFF.

CDR3 sequence reads: CASSLQGGYNEQFF. In nucleotides, the CDR3 is TGTGCCAGCAGTTTACAGGGAGGCTACAATGAGCAGTTCTTC. The chain joins TRBV27 to TRBJ2-1; D perhaps matches TRBD2 (6 bases). The CDR3 is 14 residues long. CDR1 MNHEY and CDR2 SMNVEV come from the germline V gene (reference sequence). Trimming took 2 bases from V and 3 from J, leaving 8 bases between them.

This rearrangement joins TRBV5-1 to TRBJ2-7; D remains ambiguous. With 4 bases removed from V and 0 bases from J, the gap between germline ends came to 14 bases. The CDR3 length is 15 residues. CDR1 and CDR2 from the germline V gene are SGHRS and YFSETQ. CDR3 nucleotides: TGCGCCAGCAGCCTGTTCGGCGCAGCCTCCTACGAGCAGTACTTC. Protein: CASSLFGAASYEQYF.

V usage is TRBV5-4 and J usage is TRBJ1-1; 11 bases fit TRBD1. Germline V gene lookup returns CDR1 SGHNT and CDR2 YYREEE (reference sequence). The CDR3 sequence is 15 residues long. J lost 4 bases, V lost 2 bases, and 4 bases had no gene match. CDR3 loop: CASSFRTGGGTEAFF. As DNA, the CDR3 is TGTGCCAGCAGCTTCCGGACAGGGGGCGGCACTGAAGCTTTCTTT.

Concerning this clone: A read error may produce the germline difference seen at one junction end. The V gene is TRBV6-6, the J gene TRBJ2-1; maybe TRBD2 (6 bases). Per germline, CDR1 MNHNY and CDR2 SVGAGI (reference sequence). The CDR3 is 15 amino acids. CDR3 protein: CASSHSKAGSNEQFF. DNA for the CDR3: TGTGCCAGCAGTCACTCGAAGGCGGGGAGCAATGAGCAGTTCTTC.

The gene calls are TRBV30 and TRBJ1-3; no clear D. Trimming cost V 5 bases and J 0 bases, with 8 bases left between them. Germline lookup yields CDR1 GTSNPN and CDR2 SVGIG (reference sequence). This CDR3 comprises 13 residues. The CDR3: CAWYRFSGNTIYF. The CDR3 coding sequence is TGTGCCTGGTACCGGTTCTCTGGAAACACCATATATTTT.

The chain employs TRBV11-2 and TRBJ2-1, with D hard to call. Per germline, CDR1 SGHAT and CDR2 FQNNGV. This CDR3 comprises 13 residues. V was pared by 4 bases and J by 6 bases, with 10 bases between. CDR3 region: CASSSDEANEQFF. In DNA form, the CDR3 reads TGTGCCAGCAGCTCAGACGAGGCCAATGAGCAGTTCTTC.

The chain uses TRBV2 and TRBJ2-2; tentatively, D is TRBD1 or TRBD2 (6 bases each). Trimming stripped 7 bases from V and 6 bases from J, with 15 bases between. Germline CDR1 is SNHLY and CDR2 is FYNNEI. The CDR3 consists of 14 residues. The CDR3 region is CASNKEEGAGELFF. CDR3 sequence (DNA): TGTGCCAGCAATAAAGAGGAGGGGGCCGGGGAGCTGTTTTTT.

The V and J genes are TRBV28 and TRBJ2-1; 8 bases line up with TRBD1. V shed 3 bases, J shed 8 bases, and the junction held 3 bases outside the gene matches. Germline V CDR1 and CDR2: MDHEN, SYDVKM. The CDR3 is made up of 13 amino acids. The CDR3 DNA follows: TGTGCCAGCAGTTTGCAGGGGGCGGATGAGCAGTTCTTC. It yields the protein CASSLQGADEQFF.

The chain uses TRBV5-6 and TRBJ1-2; TRBD1 matches at 10 bases. CDR1 and CDR2 from the germline V gene are SGHDT and YYEEEE. The CDR3 extends over 16 amino acids. After removal of 3 bases from V and 3 bases from J, the junction contained 8 bases not matched to a gene. Here the CDR3 reads CASSSRRQGADYGYTF. CDR3 DNA sequence: TGTGCCAGCAGCTCCCGAAGACAGGGGGCGGACTATGGCTACACCTTC.

Worth noting for this clone: A much larger clone differs by one base, so this may be a read error. The chain is built from TRBV5-4 and TRBJ1-2; D unclear. V gave up 2 bases and J gave up 7 bases, with 6 bases separating them. Germline V gene data show CDR1 as SGHNT and CDR2 as YYREEE (reference sequence). CDR3 length: 11 amino acids. The CDR3 sequence is CASSFSGGYTF. CDR3 in DNA: TGTGCCAGCAGCTTCAGTGGTGGCTACACCTTC.

Of note for this clone: The junction differs from germline at one of its ends, possibly a read error. The chain joins TRBV15 to TRBJ2-1, with 12 bases matching TRBD2. The CDR3 extends over 15 amino acids. CDR1 LNHNV and CDR2 YYDKDF come from the germline V gene (reference sequence). The CDR3 nucleotides read TGTGCCACCAGGAGAGGGACTAGCGGGTACAATGAGCAGTTCTTC. Translated: CATRRGTSGYNEQFF. Filled out from reference TRBV15 and TRBJ2-1, the complete variable domain reads DAMVIQNPRYQVTQFGKPVTLSCSQTLNHNVMYWYQQKSSQAPKLLFHYYDKDFNNEADTPDNFQSRRPNTSFCFLDIRSPGLGDTAMYLCATRRGTSGYNEQFFGPGTRLTVL.

The chain couples TRBV2 to TRBJ1-1; a possible D gene is TRBD1 (5 bases). The CDR3 is 16 amino acids. The V gene's germline CDR1 is SNHLY and CDR2 FYNNEI. Trimming took 3 bases from V and 1 from J, leaving 15 bases between them. The CDR3 is CASSDPGERGNTEAFF. The DNA of the CDR3 is TGTGCCAGCAGTGACCCGGGTGAAAGGGGGAACACTGAAGCTTTCTTT.

The chain carries TRBV5-1 and TRBJ2-7; 8 bases align to TRBD1. V lost 2 bases to trimming and J lost 6 bases; unmatched junction nucleotides: 10. The CDR3 extends over 15 amino acids. Germline CDR1 SGHRS, CDR2 YFSETQ. CDR3 DNA sequence: TGCGCCAGCAGCTTAGCAGGGACAGGACGGAGCGAGCAGTACTTC. Encoded protein: CASSLAGTGRSEQYF.

The CDR3 nucleotides read TGTGCCAGCAGACCCCGCCGGCCCCGGCAAGATACGCAGTATTTT. This codes for CASRPRRPRQDTQYF. The chain carries TRBV28 and TRBJ2-3; the D is unclear. The CDR3 spans 15 residues. Between the trimmed V and J ends, which lost 6 bases and 5 bases, there was a span of 18 bases. From germline, CDR1 is MDHEN and CDR2 SYDVKM.

The genes are TRBV5-4 and TRBJ2-7, with D perhaps matching TRBD2 (6 bases). Trimming pared 1 base from V and 1 base from J, leaving 9 bases between. The CDR3 contains 14 residues. Per the germline V gene, CDR1 is SGHNT and CDR2 is YYREEE (reference sequence). In DNA form, the CDR3 reads TGTGCCAGCAGCTTGCGGGGACTTTCCTACGAGCAGTACTTC. This encodes CASSLRGLSYEQYF.

The chain has TRBV7-9 and TRBJ2-1; maybe TRBD2 (5 bases). Trimming left V 5 bases short and J 8 bases short, with 22 bases between. Per the germline V gene, CDR1 is SEHNR and CDR2 is FQNEAQ (reference sequence). This CDR3 is built from 16 residues. CDR3 sequence reads: CASSQWRGSQVDEQFF. DNA for the CDR3: TGTGCCAGCAGCCAGTGGAGAGGGAGTCAGGTCGATGAGCAGTTCTTC.